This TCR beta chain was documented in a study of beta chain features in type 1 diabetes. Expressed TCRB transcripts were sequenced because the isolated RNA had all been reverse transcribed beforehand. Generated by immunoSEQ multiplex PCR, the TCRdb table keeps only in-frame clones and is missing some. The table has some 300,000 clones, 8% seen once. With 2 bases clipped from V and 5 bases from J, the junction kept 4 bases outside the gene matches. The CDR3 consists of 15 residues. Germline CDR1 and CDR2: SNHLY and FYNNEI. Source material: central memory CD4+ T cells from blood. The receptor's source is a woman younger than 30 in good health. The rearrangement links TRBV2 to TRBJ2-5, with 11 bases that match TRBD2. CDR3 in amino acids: CASSELAGGKETQYF. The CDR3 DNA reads TGTGCCAGCAGTGAACTAGCGGGGGGCAAGGAGACCCAGTACTTC.